This T cell receptor (beta chain) was captured in a study of shared clonotypes between healthy human individuals. The study, taken as a whole, reports: Clonotype sharing levels among donors were expected to vary with sequencing depth. Non-shared clonotypes had lower generation probabilities than clonotypes shared by all four sorted-subset donors. The rarefaction results pointed to incomplete sorted-subset sequencing despite large depth.

Selected positively for CCR7 and CD45RO-negative, naive CD8 cells excluded terminally differentiated effector memory CD45RA+ cells. About 200 ng DNA, tens of thousands of T cell genomes, went into each sorted-subset replicate PCR. The method was immunoSEQ multiplex PCR; TCRdb's version includes in-frame clones alone and lacks a portion of them. This sample has over 2 million clones, with approximately 95% found just once. There are 14 residues in the CDR3. Deletions cut 3 bases from V and 3 bases from J, with 12 bases between. In germline, CDR1 is MNHEY, CDR2 SMNVEV (reference sequence). Note on this clone: Its antigen is unidentified. The same CDR3 also results from other DNA sequences found in this sample.

Material for sequencing was naive CD8+ T cells sorted from blood. The V call is TRBV27, the J call TRBJ2-7; possible D gene TRBD1, 5 bases. The TCR sequence derives from a man younger than 30 in good health. This chain's CDR3 is CASSLKGQGYEQYF. CDR3 bases: TGTGCCAGCAGTTTGAAAGGTCAGGGCTACGAGCAGTACTTC.